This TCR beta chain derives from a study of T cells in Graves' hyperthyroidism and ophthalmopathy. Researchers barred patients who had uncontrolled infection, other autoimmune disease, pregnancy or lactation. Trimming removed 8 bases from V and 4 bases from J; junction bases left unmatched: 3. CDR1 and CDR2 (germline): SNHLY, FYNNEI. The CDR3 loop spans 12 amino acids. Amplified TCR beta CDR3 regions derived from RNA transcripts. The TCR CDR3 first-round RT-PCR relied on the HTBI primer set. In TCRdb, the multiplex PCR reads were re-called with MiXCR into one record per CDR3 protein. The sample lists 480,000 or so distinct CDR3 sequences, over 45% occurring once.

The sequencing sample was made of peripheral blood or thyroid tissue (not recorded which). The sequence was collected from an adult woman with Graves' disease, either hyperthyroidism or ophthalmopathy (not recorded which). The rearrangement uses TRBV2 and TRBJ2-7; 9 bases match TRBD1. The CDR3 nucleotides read TGTGCCAGCGGGACAGGGATATACGAGCAGTACTTC. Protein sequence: CASGTGIYEQYF.